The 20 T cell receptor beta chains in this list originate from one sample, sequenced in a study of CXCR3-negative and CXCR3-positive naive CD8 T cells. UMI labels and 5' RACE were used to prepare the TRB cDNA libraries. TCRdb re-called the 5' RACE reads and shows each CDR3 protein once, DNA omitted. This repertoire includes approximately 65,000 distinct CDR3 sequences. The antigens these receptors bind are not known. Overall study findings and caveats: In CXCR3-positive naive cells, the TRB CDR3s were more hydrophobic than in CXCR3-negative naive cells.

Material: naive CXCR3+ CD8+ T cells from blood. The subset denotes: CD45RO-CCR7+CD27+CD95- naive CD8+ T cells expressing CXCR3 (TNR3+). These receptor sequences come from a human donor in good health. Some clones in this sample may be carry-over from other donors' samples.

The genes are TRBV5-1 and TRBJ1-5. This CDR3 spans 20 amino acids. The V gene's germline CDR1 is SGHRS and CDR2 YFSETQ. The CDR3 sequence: CASSPGPGTSLEDSNQPQHF. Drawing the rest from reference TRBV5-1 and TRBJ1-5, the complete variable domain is KAGVTQTPRYLIKTRGQQVTLSCSPISGHRSVSWYQQTPGQGLQFLFEYFSETQRNKGNFPGRFSGRQFSNSRSEMNVSTLELGDSALYLCASSPGPGTSLEDSNQPQHFGDGTRLSIL.

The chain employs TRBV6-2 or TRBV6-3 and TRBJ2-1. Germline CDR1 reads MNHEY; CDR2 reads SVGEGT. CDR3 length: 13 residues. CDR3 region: CASSYVRTNEQFF.

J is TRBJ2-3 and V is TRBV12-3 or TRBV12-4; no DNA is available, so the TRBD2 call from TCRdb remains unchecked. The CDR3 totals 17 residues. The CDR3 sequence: CASTSSRDWTSTDTQYF.

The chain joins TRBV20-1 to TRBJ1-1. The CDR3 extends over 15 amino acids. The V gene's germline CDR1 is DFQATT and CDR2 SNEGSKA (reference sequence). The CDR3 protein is CSAPERHGRNTEAFF.

The CDR3 is CASSLAPGDRSRF. The gene calls are TRBV7-2 and TRBJ2-5; TCRdb selects TRBD1, and the lack of DNA leaves this call unchecked. The CDR3 runs to 13 residues. CDR1 is SGHTA and CDR2 is FQGNSA in the germline V gene.

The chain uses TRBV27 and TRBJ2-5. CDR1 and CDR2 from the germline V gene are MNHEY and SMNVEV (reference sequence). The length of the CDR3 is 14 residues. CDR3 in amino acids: CASSSRLYQETQYF.

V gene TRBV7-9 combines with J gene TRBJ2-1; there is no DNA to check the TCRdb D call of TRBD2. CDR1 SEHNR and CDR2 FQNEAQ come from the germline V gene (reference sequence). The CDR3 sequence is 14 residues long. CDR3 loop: CASSWGLEGNEQFF. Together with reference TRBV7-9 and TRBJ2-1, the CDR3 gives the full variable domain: DTGVSQNPRHKITKRGQNVTFRCDPISEHNRLYWYRQTLGQGPEFLTYFQNEAQLEKSRLLSDRFSAERPKGSFSTLEIQRTEQGDSAMYLCASSWGLEGNEQFFGPGTRLTVL.

The CDR3 sequence is CASSYDKLLAGAGFGTDTQYF. The chain has TRBV6-6 and TRBJ2-3; TCRdb calls TRBD1, which cannot be checked without DNA. The CDR3 extends over 21 amino acids. Germline V gene data show CDR1 as MNHNY and CDR2 as SVGAGI (reference sequence).

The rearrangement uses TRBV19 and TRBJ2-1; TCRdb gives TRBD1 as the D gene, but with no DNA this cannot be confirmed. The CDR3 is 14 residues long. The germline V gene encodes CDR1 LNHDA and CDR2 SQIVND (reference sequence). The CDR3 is CASSMGAVNHEQFF.

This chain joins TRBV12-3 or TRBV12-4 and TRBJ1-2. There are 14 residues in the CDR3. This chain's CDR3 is CASSSLDSDYGYTF.

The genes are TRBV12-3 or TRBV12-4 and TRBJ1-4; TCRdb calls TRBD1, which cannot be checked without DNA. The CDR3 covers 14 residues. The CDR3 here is CASSSGTGLEKLFF.

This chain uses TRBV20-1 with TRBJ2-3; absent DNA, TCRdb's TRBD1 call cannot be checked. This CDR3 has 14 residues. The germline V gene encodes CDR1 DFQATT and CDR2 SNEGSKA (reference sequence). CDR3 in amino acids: CSARGGSSTDTQYF.

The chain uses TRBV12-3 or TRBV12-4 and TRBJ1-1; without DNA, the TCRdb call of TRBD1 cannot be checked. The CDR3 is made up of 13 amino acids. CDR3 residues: CASSFGWGTEAFF.

The CDR3 protein is CAISESSTDTQYF. The V and J genes are TRBV10-3 and TRBJ2-3. Germline CDR1 ENHRY, CDR2 SYGVKD. CDR3 length: 13 amino acids.

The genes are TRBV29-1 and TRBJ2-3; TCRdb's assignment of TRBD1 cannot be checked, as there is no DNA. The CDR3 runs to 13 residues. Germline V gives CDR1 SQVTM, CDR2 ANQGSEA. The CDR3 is CSGQGGGADTQYF.

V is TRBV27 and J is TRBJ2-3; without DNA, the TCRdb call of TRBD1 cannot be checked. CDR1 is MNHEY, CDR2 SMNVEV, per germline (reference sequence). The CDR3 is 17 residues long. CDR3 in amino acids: CASSLGTPDGQGRPQYF.

CDR3 amino acids: CASSWTSNNEQFF. The chain has TRBV7-2 and TRBJ2-1; TCRdb selects TRBD2, and the lack of DNA leaves this call unchecked. Germline V gene sequence: CDR1 SGHTA, CDR2 FQGNSA. CDR3 size: 13 residues.

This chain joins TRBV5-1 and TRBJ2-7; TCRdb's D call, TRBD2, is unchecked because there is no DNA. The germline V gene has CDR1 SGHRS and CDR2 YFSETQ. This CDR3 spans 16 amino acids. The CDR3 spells CASSLARTSGTYEQYF.

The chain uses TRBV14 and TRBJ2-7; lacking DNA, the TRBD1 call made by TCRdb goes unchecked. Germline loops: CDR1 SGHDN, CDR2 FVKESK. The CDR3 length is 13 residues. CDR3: CASSQDPRLEQYF.

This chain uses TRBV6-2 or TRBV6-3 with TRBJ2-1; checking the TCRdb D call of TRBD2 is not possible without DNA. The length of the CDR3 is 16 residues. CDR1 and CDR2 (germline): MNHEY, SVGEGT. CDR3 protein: CASSLLAGGTDNEQFF.